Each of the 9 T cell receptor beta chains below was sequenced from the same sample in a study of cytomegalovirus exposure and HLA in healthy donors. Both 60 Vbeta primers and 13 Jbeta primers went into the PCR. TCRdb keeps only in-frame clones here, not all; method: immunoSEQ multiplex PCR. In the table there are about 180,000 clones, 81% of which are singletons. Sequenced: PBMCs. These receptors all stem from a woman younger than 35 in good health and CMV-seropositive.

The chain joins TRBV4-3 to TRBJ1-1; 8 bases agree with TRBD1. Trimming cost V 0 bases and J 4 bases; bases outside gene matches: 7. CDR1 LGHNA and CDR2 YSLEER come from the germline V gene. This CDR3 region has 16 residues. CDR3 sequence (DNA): TGCGCCAGCAGCCAAGATTCGGCCGGGACAGGCACTGAAGCTTTCTTT. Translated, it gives CASSQDSAGTGTEAFF.

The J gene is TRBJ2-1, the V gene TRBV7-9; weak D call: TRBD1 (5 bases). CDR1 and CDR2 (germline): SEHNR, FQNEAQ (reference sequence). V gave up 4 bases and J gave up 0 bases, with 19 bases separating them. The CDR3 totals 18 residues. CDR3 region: CASSSPPTVLHSYNEQFF. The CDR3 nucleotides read TGTGCCAGCAGCTCACCCCCGACAGTCCTACACTCCTACAATGAGCAGTTCTTC.

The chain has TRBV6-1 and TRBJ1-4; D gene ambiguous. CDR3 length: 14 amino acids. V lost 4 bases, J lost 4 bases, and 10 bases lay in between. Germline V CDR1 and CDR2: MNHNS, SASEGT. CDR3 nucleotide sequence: TGTGCCAGCAGTGTATTCAGGAATAATGAAAAACTGTTTTTT. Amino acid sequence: CASSVFRNNEKLFF.

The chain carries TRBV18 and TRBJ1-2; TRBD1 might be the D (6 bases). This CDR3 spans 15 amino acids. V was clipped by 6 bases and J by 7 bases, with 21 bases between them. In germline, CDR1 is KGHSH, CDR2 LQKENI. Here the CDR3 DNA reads TGTGCCAGCTCCCAGGACAGTGGGGGAATTTTTGGCTACACCTTC. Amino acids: CASSQDSGGIFGYTF.

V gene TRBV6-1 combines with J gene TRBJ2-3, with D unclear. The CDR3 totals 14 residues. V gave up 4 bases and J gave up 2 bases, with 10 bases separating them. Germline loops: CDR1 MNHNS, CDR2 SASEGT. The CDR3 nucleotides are TGTGCCAGCAGTGGGAATCTAGACACAGATACGCAGTATTTT. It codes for CASSGNLDTDTQYF.

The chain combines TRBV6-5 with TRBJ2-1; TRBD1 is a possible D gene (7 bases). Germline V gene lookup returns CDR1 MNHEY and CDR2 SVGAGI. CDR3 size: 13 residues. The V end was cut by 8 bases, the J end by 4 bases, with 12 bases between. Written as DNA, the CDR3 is TGTGCCAGCCGGCAGGGGGGATACAATGAGCAGTTCTTC. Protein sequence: CASRQGGYNEQFF.

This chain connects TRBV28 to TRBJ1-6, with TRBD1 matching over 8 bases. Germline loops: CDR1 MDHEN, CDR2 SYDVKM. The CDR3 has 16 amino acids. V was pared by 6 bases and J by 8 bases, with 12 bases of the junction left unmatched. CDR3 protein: CASSQRGAGGDSPLHF. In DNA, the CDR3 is TGTGCCAGCAGCCAAAGGGGTGCAGGGGGCGATTCACCCCTCCACTTT.

CDR3 nucleotide sequence: TGTGCCAGCAGCTTATCCAGCGGTGGGTACAATGAGCAGTTCTTC. It is translated as CASSLSSGGYNEQFF. The chain couples TRBV11-2 to TRBJ2-1, with a weak D call TRBD2 (5 bases). Germline CDR1 SGHAT, CDR2 FQNNGV. The ends were cut back, 2 bases at V and 4 bases at J, with 12 bases in the middle. The CDR3 covers 15 residues.

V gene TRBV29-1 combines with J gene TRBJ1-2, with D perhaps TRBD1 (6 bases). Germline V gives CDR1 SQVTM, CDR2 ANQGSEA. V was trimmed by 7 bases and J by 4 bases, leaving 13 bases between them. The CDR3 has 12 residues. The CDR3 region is CSAFGTLYGYTF. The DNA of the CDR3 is TGCAGCGCCTTCGGGACACTCTATGGCTACACCTTC.